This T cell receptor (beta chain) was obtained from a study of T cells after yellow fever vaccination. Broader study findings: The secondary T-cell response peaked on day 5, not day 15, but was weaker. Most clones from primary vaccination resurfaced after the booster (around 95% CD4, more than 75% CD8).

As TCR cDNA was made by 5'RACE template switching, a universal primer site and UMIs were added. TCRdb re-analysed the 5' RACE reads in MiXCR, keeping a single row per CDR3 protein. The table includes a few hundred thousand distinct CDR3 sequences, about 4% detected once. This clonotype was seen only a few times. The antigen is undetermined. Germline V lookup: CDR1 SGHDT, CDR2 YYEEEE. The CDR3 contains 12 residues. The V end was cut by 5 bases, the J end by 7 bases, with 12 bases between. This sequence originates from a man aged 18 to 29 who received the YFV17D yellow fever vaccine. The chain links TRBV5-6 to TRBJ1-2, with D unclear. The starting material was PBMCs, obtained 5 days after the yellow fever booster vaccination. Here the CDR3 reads CASSPGFGGYTF. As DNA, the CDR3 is TGTGCCAGCAGTCCCGGCTTCGGTGGCTACACCTTC.